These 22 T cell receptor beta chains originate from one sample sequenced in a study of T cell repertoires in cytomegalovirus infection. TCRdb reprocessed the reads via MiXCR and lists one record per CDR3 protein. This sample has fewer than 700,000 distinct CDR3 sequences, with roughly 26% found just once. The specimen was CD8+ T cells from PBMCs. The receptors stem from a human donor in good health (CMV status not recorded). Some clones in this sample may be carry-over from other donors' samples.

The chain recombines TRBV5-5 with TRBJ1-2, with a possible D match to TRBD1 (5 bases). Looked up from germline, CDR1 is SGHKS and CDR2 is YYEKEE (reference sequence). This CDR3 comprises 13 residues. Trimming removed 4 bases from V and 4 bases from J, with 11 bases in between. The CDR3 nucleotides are TGTGCCAGCAGCCACGGGACCGGCTATGGCTACACCTTC. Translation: CASSHGTGYGYTF.

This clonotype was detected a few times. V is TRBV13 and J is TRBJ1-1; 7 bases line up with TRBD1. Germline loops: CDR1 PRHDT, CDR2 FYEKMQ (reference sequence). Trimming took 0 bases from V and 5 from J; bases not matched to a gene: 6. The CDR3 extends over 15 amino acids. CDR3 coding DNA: TGTGCCAGCAGCTTAGGCAGGACAGGAGGGACTGAAGCTTTCTTT. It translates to CASSLGRTGGTEAFF.

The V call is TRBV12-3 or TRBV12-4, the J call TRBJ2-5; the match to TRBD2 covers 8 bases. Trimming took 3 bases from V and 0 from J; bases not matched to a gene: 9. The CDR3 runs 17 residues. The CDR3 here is CASSFLGRAGDQETQYF. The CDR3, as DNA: TGTGCCAGCAGTTTTCTTGGTCGAGCGGGGGACCAAGAGACCCAGTACTTC.

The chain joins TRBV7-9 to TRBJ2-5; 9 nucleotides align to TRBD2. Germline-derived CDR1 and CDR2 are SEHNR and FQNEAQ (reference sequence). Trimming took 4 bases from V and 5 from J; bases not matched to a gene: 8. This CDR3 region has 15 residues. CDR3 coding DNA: TGTGCCAGCAGCTCCTCTAGCGGGGAGTTCGAGACCCAGTACTTC. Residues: CASSSSSGEFETQYF.

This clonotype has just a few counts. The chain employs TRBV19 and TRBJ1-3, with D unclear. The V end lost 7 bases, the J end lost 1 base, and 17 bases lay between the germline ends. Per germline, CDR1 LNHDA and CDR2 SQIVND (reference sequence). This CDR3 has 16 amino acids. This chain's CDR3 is CASTPFLQTSGNTIYF. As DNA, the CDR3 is TGTGCCAGTACCCCATTTCTGCAGACTTCTGGAAACACCATATATTTT.

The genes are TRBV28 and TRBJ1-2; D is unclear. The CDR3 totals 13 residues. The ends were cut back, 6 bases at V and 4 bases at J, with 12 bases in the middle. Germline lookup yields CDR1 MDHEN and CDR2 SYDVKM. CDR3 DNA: TGTGCCAGCAGGGCTACTCGGGGCTATGGCTACACCTTC. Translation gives CASRATRGYGYTF.

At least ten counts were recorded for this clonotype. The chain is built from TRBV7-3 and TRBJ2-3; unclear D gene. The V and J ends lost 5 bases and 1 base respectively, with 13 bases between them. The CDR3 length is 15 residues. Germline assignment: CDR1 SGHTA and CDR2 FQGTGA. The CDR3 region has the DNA TGTGCCAGCAGCGGATCTCCGGGTGGCACAGATACGCAGTATTTT. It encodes CASSGSPGGTDTQYF.

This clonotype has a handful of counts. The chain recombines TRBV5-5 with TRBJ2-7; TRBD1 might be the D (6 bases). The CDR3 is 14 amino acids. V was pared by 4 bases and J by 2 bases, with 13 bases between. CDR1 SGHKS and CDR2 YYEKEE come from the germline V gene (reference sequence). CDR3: CASSLRGATYEQYF. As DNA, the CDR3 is TGTGCCAGCAGCCTCAGGGGAGCTACCTACGAGCAGTACTTC.

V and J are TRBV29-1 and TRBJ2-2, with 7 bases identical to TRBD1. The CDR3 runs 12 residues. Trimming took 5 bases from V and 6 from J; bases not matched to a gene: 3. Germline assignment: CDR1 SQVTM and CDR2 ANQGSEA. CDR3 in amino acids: CSVLTGPGELFF. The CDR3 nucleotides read TGCAGCGTTTTGACAGGGCCCGGGGAGCTGTTTTTT.

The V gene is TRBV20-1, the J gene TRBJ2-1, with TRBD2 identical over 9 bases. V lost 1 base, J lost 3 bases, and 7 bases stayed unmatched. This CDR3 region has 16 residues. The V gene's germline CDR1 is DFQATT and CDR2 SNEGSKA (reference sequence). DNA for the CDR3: TGCAGTGCTAGAGCTAGACTAGCGGCGGTCTACAATGAGCAGTTCTTC. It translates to CSARARLAAVYNEQFF.

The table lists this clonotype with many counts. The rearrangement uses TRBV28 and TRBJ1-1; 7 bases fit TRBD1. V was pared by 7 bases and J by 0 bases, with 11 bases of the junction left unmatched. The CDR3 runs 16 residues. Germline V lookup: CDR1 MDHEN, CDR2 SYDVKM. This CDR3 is CASKGQWGFLNTEAFF. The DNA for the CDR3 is TGTGCCAGCAAGGGACAGTGGGGCTTTTTGAACACTGAAGCTTTCTTT.

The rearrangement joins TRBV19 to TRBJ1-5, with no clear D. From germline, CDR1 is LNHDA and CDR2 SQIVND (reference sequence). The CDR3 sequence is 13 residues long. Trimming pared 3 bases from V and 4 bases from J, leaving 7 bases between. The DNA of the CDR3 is TGTGCCAGTAGTATGGGGTCAAATCAGCCCCAGCATTTT. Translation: CASSMGSNQPQHF.

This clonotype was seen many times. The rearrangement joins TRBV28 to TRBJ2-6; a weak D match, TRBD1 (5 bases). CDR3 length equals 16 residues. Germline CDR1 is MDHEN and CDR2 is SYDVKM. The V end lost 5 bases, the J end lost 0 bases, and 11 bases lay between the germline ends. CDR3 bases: TGTGCCAGCAGTCAACAGGACGTCTCTGGGGCCAACGTCCTGACTTTC. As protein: CASSQQDVSGANVLTF.

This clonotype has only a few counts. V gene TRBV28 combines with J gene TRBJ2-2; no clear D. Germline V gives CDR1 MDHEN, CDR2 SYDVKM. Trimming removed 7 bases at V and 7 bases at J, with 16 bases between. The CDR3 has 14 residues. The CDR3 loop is CASNPYGVFGELFF. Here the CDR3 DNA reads TGTGCCAGCAATCCCTATGGGGTTTTCGGGGAGCTGTTTTTT.

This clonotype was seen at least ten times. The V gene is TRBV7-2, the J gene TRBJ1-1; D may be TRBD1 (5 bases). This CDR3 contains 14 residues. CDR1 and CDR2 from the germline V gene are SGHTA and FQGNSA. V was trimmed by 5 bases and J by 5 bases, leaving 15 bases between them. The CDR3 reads CASSRDAGETEAFF. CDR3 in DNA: TGTGCCAGCAGCCGTGACGCGGGGGAGACTGAAGCTTTCTTT.

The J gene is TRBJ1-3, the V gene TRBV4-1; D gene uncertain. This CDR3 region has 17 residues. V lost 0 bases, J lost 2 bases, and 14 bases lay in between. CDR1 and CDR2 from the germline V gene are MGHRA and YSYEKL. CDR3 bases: TGCGCCAGCAGCCAAGATGCACCTTGGGAGGCTGGAAACACCATATATTTT. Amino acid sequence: CASSQDAPWEAGNTIYF.

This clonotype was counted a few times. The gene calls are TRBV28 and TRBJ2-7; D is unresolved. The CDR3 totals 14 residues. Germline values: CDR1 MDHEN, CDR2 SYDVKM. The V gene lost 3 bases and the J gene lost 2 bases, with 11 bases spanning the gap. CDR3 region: CASSFGRVAYEQYV. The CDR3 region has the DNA TGTGCCAGCAGTTTTGGTAGGGTAGCCTACGAGCAGTACGTC.

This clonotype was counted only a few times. DNA of the CDR3: TGCAGTGCAGACCCCCGTCGGGGACAGCTCACAGATACGCAGTATTTT. Translating it yields CSADPRRGQLTDTQYF. This sequence joins TRBV20-1 and TRBJ2-3, with TRBD1 identical over 7 bases. From germline, CDR1 is DFQATT and CDR2 SNEGSKA (reference sequence). The CDR3 totals 16 residues. V trimming: 6 bases; J trimming: 2 bases; junction bases outside the gene matches: 14.

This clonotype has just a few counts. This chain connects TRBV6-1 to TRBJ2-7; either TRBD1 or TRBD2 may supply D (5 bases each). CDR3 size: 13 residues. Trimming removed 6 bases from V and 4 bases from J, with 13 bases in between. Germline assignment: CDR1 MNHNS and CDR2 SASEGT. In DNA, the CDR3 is TGTGCCAGCAGGCCCGGGGCGTTGTACGAGCAGTACTTC. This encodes CASRPGALYEQYF.

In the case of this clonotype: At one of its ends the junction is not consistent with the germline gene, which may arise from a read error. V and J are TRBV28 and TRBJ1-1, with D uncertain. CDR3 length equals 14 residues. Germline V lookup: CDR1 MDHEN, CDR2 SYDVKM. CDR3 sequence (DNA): TGTACCAGCAGTTTGGTGGTAGTTGGGATTGAAGCTTTCTTT. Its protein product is CTSSLVVVGIEAFF.

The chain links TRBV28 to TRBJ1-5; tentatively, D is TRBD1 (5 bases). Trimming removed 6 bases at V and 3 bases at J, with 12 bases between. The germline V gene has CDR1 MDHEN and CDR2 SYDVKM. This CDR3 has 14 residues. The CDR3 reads CASSTTGNNQPQHF. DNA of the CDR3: TGTGCCAGCAGCACTACAGGTAACAATCAGCCCCAGCATTTT.

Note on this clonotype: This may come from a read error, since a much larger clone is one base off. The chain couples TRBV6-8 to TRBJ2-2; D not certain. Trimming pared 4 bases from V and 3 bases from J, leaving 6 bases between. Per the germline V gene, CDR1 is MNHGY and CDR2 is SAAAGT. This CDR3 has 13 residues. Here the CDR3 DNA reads TGTGCCAGCAGTTCCCCATACACCGGGGAGCTGTTTTTT. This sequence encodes CASSSPYTGELFF.